This T cell receptor beta chain was captured in a study of cytomegalovirus exposure and HLA in healthy donors. The study, taken as a whole, reports: Researchers reported from a later analysis that most CMV-associated TCR beta chains appeared HLA-restricted. Analysis was performed later, and it showed HLA-associated TCR beta chains to be more clonally expanded than equally common others. About 87% or about 30% of the time was how often most TCR beta V segments were productive, according to an earlier analysis.

The primer mix had 60 Vbeta and 13 Jbeta primers. In the original analysis: Later, an analysis found about 83 million unique TCR beta chains, and 10 million to 11 million of these were shared. The data were produced by immunoSEQ multiplex PCR, yet TCRdb's version contains in-frame clones alone and is incomplete. V and J calls and clone size are those listed in that table; D and trimming were worked out from the DNA. The table lists about 160,000 clones, roughly 87% of them singletons, with around 0.85% in the top ten. As concerns this clone: Its antigen is not identified.

V was pared by 5 bases and J by 2 bases, with 13 bases of the junction left unmatched. The CDR3 spans 17 residues. Germline loops: CDR1 MNHEY, CDR2 SMNVEV (reference sequence). Sequencing input: PBMCs. The sequence derives from a woman aged 30 to 39 in good health and CMV-seronegative. The rearrangement links TRBV27 to TRBJ2-3; 7 positions agree with TRBD1. As DNA, the CDR3 is TGTGCCAGCAGTACCGCTAGGACAGGAACCTACACAGATACGCAGTATTTT. Protein product: CASSTARTGTYTDTQYF.